This T cell receptor (beta chain) is from a study of T cell responses to AZD1222 COVID-19 vaccine. Regarding the study as a whole: Every sample of the repertoires postdated the peak T cell response.

On this clone itself: Its specificity is not known.

TCRdb keeps only in-frame clones here, not all; method: immunoSEQ multiplex PCR. The table includes around 140,000 clones, over 90% detected once. CDR3 length: 13 residues. Germline loops: CDR1 SGHNT, CDR2 YENEEA. Trimming took 2 bases from V and 15 from J; bases not matched to a gene: 8. The source was peripheral blood, collected on day 0 of MenACWY control vaccination. The TCR comes from an adult in good health. The chain joins TRBV11-3 to TRBJ2-1; TRBD2 matches 9 bases. CDR3 in DNA: TGTGCCAGCAGCTTAACTCAGCGGGGGGAGATGTTCTTC. It specifies CASSLTQRGEMFF. Looking up the rest from reference TRBV11-3 and TRBJ2-1 gives the full variable domain: EAGVVQSPRYKIIEKKQPVAFWCNPISGHNTLYWYLQNLGQGPELLIRYENEEAVDDSQLPKDRFSAERLKGVDSTLKIQPAELGDSAVYLCASSLTQRGEMFFGPGTRLTVL.